This T cell receptor (beta chain) came from a study of Graves' ophthalmopathy and Graves' hyperthyroidism. Whole-study findings and limits: A model built from 13 signatures distinguished ophthalmopathy from stable hyperthyroidism with approximately 89% sensitivity and about 80% specificity. Most thyroid clonotypes expanded beyond 0.001 frequency were also found in blood.

Hyperthyroidism patients, aged 18 to 65, were newly diagnosed, under 2 months' duration. Other autoimmune disease, uncontrolled infection, pregnancy and lactation led to exclusion. Concerning this clonotype: Its specificity is unknown.

This CDR3 has 18 amino acids. Germline V gene lookup returns CDR1 MNHEY and CDR2 SVGAGI. Between the trimmed V and J ends, which lost 0 bases and 0 bases, there was a span of 12 bases. Amplification of TCR beta CDR3 regions used RNA transcripts. HTBI primers primed a first-round RT-PCR, and a second-round multiplex PCR followed. TCRdb reanalysed the multiplex PCR reads using MiXCR and keeps one entry per CDR3 protein. The repertoire holds around 1,000,000 distinct CDR3 sequences, with 36% as singletons. This clonotype originated in an adult man with Graves' hyperthyroidism. The sample was peripheral blood or thyroid tissue (not recorded which). The rearrangement links TRBV6-5 to TRBJ2-6, with D uncertain. DNA of the CDR3: TGTGCCAGCAGTTACTCGGCACAGTATAGCTCTGGGGCCAACGTCCTGACTTTC. It specifies CASSYSAQYSSGANVLTF.